Each of the 11 T cell receptor beta chains below was sequenced from the same sample in a study of blood T cell repertoires in COVID-19. Using immunoSEQ multiplex PCR, the repertoire was profiled, and TCRdb retains in-frame clones only, with some absent. The table has some 50,000 clones, just over 90% seen once; the top ten hold roughly 6.4%. The material sequenced was peripheral blood. All receptors derive from a middle-aged man with acute or convalescent COVID-19.

This chain connects TRBV4-3 to TRBJ1-2; D might be TRBD1 (6 bases). The CDR3 consists of 16 residues. Per germline, CDR1 LGHNA and CDR2 YSLEER. Deletions cut 1 base from V and 1 base from J, with 13 bases between. CDR3 bases: TGCGCCAGCAGCCAAGGAACGAGGGGGAATAACTATGGCTACACCTTC. Protein product: CASSQGTRGNNYGYTF.

The chain recombines TRBV15 with TRBJ2-3, with 9 bases aligning to TRBD2. CDR3 length: 16 amino acids. Losses at the gene ends were 1 base for V and 2 bases for J; bases not matched to a gene: 4. CDR1 is LNHNV and CDR2 is YYDKDF in the germline V gene (reference sequence). The chain's CDR3 is CATSRVLAGFTDTQYF. For the CDR3, the DNA is TGTGCCACCAGCAGAGTGCTAGCGGGATTCACAGATACGCAGTATTTT.

The rearrangement links TRBV7-9 to TRBJ2-1; 16 bases match TRBD2. Germline values: CDR1 SEHNR, CDR2 FQNEAQ (reference sequence). The V and J ends lost 4 bases and 8 bases, in that order; junction bases with no gene match: 8. There are 17 residues in the CDR3. This chain's CDR3 is CASSSHPGLAGGDEQFF. The CDR3 DNA reads TGTGCCAGCAGCTCCCACCCGGGACTAGCGGGAGGGGATGAGCAGTTCTTC.

The rearrangement joins TRBV11-2 to TRBJ2-5; the D gene is possibly TRBD2 (5 bases). The germline gives CDR1 SGHAT, CDR2 FQNNGV. Trimming stripped 5 bases from V and 2 bases from J, with 18 bases between. The CDR3 is made up of 16 amino acids. The CDR3 loop is CASSILGVSGQETQYF. As DNA, the CDR3 is TGTGCCAGCAGCATCCTCGGGGTTAGTGGGCAAGAGACCCAGTACTTC.

The J gene is TRBJ2-7, the V gene TRBV14, with TRBD2 identical over 9 bases. CDR1 is SGHDN, CDR2 FVKESK, per germline. After removal of 0 bases from V and 3 bases from J, the junction contained 6 bases not matched to a gene. CDR3 length: 16 residues. CDR3 loop: CASSQDEAGGFYEQYF. CDR3 in DNA: TGTGCCAGCAGCCAAGATGAGGCGGGAGGGTTCTACGAGCAGTACTTC.

V gene TRBV2 combines with J gene TRBJ2-1; 12 positions match TRBD2. The J segment lost 8 bases and the V segment lost 1 base, leaving 3 bases of the junction unmatched. The germline V gene has CDR1 SNHLY and CDR2 FYNNEI. The CDR3 sequence is 15 residues long. CDR3 nucleotides: TGTGCCAGCAGTGAAGACCTAGCGGGAGGGCATGAGCAGTTCTTC. This translates into CASSEDLAGGHEQFF.

The chain uses TRBV6-5 and TRBJ1-5; 7 positions agree with TRBD1. The CDR3 runs 14 residues. Germline V gene data show CDR1 as MNHEY and CDR2 as SVGAGI. J was trimmed by 4 bases and V by 5 bases; bases with no gene match: 5. In DNA form, the CDR3 reads TGTGCCAGCAGTCCCGACAGGGTAAATCAGCCCCAGCATTTT. Translated: CASSPDRVNQPQHF.

This chain joins TRBV18 and TRBJ1-5; D possibly corresponds to TRBD1 (5 bases). From germline, CDR1 is KGHSH and CDR2 LQKENI. V was trimmed by 3 bases and J by 10 bases, leaving 19 bases between them. The CDR3 contains 15 residues. The CDR3 spells CASSPGGPRGKPQHF. The CDR3 DNA reads as TGTGCCAGCTCACCGGGGGGACCGCGAGGGAAACCCCAGCATTTT.

The chain carries TRBV29-1 and TRBJ2-3; 10 bases align to TRBD2. Trimming at V came to 4 bases and at J to 5 bases, leaving 12 bases not matched to a gene. From germline, CDR1 is SQVTM and CDR2 ANQGSEA. The CDR3 is 16 residues long. The CDR3 loop reads CSVVQREGFIGDTQYF. Here the CDR3 DNA reads TGCAGCGTTGTCCAGCGGGAGGGCTTTATTGGAGATACGCAGTATTTT.

The chain is built from TRBV7-2 and TRBJ2-1; 8 bases map to TRBD2. V lost 7 bases, J lost 12 bases, and 8 bases stayed unmatched. CDR1 is SGHTA, CDR2 FQGNSA, per germline. The CDR3 contains 12 residues. CDR3 loop: CASTPSGSRQFF. CDR3 coding DNA: TGTGCCAGCACCCCGAGCGGGAGCCGGCAGTTCTTC.

This clone was counted a single time. The chain couples TRBV12-3 or TRBV12-4 to TRBJ1-1; D possibly corresponds to TRBD1 (6 bases). The CDR3 consists of 13 residues. V was clipped by 8 bases and J by 3 bases, with 13 bases between them. The CDR3 here is CASLPGGYTEAFF. The CDR3 nucleotides are TGTGCCAGCCTTCCTGGGGGCTACACTGAAGCTTTCTTT.